This T cell receptor beta chain was observed in a study of identical twins. TCRdb reprocessed the 5' RACE reads with MiXCR, giving one entry per CDR3 protein. The sample has 250,000 to 350,000 distinct CDR3 sequences, over 8.5% seen once. This clonotype was counted at least ten times. Trimming took 3 bases from V and 6 from J, leaving 6 bases between them. The CDR3 loop spans 12 amino acids. These data were also reused for a study on yellow fever vaccine responses in identical twins.

V and J are TRBV12-3 or TRBV12-4 and TRBJ1-5; D not resolved. The sample consisted of CD8+ T cells sorted from blood. The sequence derives from a woman younger than 35 in good health. CDR3: CASSFITQPQHF. The CDR3 nucleotides read TGTGCCAGCAGTTTCATAACTCAGCCCCAGCATTTT.